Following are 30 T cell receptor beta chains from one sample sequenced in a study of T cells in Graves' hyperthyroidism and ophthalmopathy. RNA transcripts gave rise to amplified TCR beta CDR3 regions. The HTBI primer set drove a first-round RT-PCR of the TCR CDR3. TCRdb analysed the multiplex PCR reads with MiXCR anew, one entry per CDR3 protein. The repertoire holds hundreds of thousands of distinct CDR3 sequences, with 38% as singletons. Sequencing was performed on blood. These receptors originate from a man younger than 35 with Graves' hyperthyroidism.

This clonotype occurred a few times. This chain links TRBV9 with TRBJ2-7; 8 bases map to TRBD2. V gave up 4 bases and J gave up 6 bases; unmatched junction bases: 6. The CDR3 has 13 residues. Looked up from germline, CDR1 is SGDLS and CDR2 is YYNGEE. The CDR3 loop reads CASSPTRGGEQYF. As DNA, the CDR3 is TGTGCCAGCAGCCCGACCCGGGGGGGCGAGCAGTACTTC.

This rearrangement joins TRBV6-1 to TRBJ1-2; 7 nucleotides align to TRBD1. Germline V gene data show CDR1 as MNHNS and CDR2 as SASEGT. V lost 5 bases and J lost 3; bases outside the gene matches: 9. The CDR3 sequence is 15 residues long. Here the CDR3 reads CASSTLRGIDYGYTF. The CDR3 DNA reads TGTGCCAGCAGTACCCTCAGGGGGATCGACTATGGCTACACCTTC.

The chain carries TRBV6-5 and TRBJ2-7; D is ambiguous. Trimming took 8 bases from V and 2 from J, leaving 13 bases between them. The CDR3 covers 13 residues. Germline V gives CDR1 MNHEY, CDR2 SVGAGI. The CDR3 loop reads CASGDSFPYEQYF. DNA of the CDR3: TGTGCCAGCGGTGACTCCTTTCCCTACGAGCAGTACTTC.

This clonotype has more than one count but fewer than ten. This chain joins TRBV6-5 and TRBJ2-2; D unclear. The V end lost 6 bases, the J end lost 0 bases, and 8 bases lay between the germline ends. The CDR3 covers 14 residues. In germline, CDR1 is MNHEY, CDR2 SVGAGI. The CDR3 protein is CASRRQPNTGELFF. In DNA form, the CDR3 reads TGTGCCAGCAGAAGGCAGCCGAACACCGGGGAGCTGTTTTTT.

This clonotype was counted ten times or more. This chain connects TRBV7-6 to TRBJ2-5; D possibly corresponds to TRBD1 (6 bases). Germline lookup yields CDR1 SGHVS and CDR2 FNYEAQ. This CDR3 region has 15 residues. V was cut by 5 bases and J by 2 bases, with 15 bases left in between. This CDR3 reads CASSRNTGKQETQYF. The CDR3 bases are TGTGCCAGCAGCCGTAACACAGGGAAGCAAGAGACCCAGTACTTC.

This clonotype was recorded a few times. The CDR3 coding sequence is TGTGCCAGCAGCTTAATACAGGGGAGTGGTACTGAAGCTTTCTTT. Translated: CASSLIQGSGTEAFF. The gene calls are TRBV7-8 and TRBJ1-1; 7 nucleotides line up with TRBD1. The V gene's germline CDR1 is SGHVS and CDR2 FQNEAQ. Trimming cost V 2 bases and J 5 bases; bases outside gene matches: 8. The CDR3 has 15 amino acids.

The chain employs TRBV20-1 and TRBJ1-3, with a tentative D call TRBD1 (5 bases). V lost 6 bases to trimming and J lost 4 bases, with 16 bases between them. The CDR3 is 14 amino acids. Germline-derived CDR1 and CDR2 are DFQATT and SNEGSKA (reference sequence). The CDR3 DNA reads TGCAGTGCCTGGGGCCGGGCGGACGGAAACACCATATATTTT. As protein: CSAWGRADGNTIYF.

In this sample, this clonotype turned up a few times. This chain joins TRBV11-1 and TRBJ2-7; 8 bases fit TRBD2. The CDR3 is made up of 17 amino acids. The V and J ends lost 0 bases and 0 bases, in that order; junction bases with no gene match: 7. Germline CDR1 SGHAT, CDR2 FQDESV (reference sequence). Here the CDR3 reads CASSLASGGGSSYEQYF. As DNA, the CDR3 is TGTGCCAGCAGCTTAGCGAGCGGGGGAGGAAGCTCCTACGAGCAGTACTTC.

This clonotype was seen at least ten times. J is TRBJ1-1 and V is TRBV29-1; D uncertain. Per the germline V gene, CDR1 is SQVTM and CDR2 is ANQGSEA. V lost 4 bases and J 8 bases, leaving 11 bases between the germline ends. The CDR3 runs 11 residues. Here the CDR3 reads CSVGNSLEAFF. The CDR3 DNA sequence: TGCAGCGTTGGGAACAGCCTCGAAGCTTTCTTT. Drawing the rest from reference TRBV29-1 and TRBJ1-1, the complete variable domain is SAVISQKPSRDICQRGTSLTIQCQVDSQVTMMFWYRQQPGQSLTLIATANQGSEATYESGFVIDKFPISRPNLTFSTLTVSNMSPEDSSIYLCSVGNSLEAFFGQGTRLTVV.

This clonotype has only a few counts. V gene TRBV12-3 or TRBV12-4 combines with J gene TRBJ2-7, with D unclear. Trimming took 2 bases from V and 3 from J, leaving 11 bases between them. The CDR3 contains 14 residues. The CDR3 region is CASSLSRSLYEQYF. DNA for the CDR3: TGTGCCAGCAGTTTATCAAGGTCGCTCTACGAGCAGTACTTC.

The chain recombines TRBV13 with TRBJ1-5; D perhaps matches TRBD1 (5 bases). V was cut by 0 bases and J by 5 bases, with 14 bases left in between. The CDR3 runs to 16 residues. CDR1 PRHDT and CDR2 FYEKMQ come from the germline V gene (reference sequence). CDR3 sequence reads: CASSLGGGGIHQPQHF. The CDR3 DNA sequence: TGTGCCAGCAGCTTAGGCGGGGGTGGCATTCATCAGCCCCAGCATTTT.

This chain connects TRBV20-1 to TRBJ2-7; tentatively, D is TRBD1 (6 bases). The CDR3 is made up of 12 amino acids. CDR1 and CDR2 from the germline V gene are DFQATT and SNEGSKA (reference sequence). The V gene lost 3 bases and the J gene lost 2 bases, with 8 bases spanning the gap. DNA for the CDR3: TGCAGTGCTAGTACAGGGCCCTACGAGCAGTACTTC. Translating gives CSASTGPYEQYF.

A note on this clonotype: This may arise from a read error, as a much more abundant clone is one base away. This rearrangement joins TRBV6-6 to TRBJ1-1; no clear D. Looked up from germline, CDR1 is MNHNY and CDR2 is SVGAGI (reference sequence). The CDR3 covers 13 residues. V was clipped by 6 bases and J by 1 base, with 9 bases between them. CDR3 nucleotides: TGTGCCAGCAGGTTATATGGGAACACTGAAGCTTTCTTT. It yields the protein CASRLYGNTEAFF.

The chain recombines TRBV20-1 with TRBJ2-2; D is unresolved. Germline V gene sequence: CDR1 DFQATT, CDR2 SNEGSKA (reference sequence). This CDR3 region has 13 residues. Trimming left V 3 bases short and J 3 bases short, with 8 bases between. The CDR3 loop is CSARTAHTGELFF. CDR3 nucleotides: TGCAGTGCTAGGACGGCGCACACCGGGGAGCTGTTTTTT.

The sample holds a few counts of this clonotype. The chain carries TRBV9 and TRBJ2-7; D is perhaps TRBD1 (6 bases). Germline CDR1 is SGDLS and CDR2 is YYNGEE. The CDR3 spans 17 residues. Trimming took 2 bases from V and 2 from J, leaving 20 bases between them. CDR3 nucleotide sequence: TGTGCCAGCAGCGTCGGGGAAGGTTGGGGGCGAGCCTACGAGCAGTACTTC. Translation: CASSVGEGWGRAYEQYF. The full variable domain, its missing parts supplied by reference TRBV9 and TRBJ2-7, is DSGVTQTPKHLITATGQRVTLRCSPRSGDLSVYWYQQSLDQGLQFLIQYYNGEERAKGNILERFSAQQFPDLHSELNLSSLELGDSALYFCASSVGEGWGRAYEQYFGPGTRLTVT.

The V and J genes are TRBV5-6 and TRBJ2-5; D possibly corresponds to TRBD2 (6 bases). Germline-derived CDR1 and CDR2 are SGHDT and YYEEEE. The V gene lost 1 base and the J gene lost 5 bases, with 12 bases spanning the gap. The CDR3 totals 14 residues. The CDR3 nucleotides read TGTGCCAGCAGCTTGATGGGGGGATCGGAGACCCAGTACTTC. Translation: CASSLMGGSETQYF.

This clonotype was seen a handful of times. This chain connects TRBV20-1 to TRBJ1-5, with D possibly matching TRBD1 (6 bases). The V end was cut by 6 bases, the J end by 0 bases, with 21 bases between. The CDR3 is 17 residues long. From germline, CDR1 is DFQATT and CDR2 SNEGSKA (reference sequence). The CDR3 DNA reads TGCAGTGCAGGACAGCCCGCGGCTGATTATAGCAATCAGCCCCAGCATTTT. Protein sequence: CSAGQPAADYSNQPQHF.

The CDR3, as DNA: TGTGCCAGCAGCCAAGCGCAGCGGGGTACCTACGAGCAGTACTTC. Translating gives CASSQAQRGTYEQYF. This chain connects TRBV6-6 to TRBJ2-7, with 7 bases lining up with TRBD2. This CDR3 spans 15 amino acids. Germline V CDR1 and CDR2: MNHNY, SVGAGI (reference sequence). Trimming cost V 6 bases and J 2 bases; bases outside gene matches: 10.

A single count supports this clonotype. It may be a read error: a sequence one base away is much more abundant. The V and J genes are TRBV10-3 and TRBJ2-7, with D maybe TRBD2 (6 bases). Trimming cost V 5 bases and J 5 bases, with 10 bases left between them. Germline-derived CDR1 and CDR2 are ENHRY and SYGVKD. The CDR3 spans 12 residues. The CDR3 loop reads CAISMGGDEQYF. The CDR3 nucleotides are TGTGCCATCAGTATGGGGGGAGACGAGCAGTACTTC.

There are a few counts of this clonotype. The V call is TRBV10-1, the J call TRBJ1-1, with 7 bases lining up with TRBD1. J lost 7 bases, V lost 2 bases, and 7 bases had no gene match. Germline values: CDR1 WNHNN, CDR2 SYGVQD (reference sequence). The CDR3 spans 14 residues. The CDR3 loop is CASSEGQGVVEAFF. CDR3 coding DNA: TGCGCCAGCAGTGAGGGTCAGGGGGTGGTTGAAGCTTTCTTT.

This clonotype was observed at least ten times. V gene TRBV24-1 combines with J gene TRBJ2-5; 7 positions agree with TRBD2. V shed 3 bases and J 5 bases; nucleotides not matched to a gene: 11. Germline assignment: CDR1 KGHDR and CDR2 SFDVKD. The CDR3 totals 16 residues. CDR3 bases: TGTGCCACCAGTGATCCGCGACGGGGGGAGCTGGAGACCCAGTACTTC. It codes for CATSDPRRGELETQYF.

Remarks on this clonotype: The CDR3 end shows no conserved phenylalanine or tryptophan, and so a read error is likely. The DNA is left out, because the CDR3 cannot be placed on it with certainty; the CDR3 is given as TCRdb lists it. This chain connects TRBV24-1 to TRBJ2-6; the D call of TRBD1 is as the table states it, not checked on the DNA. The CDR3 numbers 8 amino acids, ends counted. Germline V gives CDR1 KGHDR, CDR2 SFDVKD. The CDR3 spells CATSDFRT.

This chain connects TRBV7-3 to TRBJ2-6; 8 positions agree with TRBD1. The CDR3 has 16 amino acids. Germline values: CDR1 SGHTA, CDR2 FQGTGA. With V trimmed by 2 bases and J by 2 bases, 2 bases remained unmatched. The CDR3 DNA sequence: TGTGCCAGCAGCTTACAGGGGGCGCCTGGGGCCAACGTCCTGACTTTC. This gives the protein CASSLQGAPGANVLTF.

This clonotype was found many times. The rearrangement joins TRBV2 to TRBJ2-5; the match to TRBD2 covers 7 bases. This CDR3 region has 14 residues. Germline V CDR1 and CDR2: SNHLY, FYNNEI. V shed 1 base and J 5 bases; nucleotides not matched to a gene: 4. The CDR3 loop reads CASSEGASGETQYF. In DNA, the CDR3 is TGTGCCAGCAGTGAAGGGGCTAGCGGCGAGACCCAGTACTTC. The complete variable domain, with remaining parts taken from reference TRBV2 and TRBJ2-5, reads EPEVTQTPSHQVTQMGQEVILRCVPISNHLYFYWYRQILGQKVEFLVSFYNNEISEKSEIFDDQFSVERPDGSNFTLKIRSTKLEDSAMYFCASSEGASGETQYFGPGTRLLVL.

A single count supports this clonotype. Here the CDR3 DNA reads TGTGCCAGCAGCTTGTCGGAGGCAGACTCACCCCTCCACTTT. Translated: CASSLSEADSPLHF. V is TRBV7-9 and J is TRBJ1-6; no reliable D call. Trimming stripped 3 bases from V and 10 bases from J, with 13 bases between. The CDR3 length is 14 residues. Per the germline V gene, CDR1 is SEHNR and CDR2 is FQNEAQ (reference sequence).

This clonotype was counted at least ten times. CDR3 region: CSVVGMQGPGELFF. Here the CDR3 DNA reads TGCAGCGTTGTTGGCATGCAGGGTCCCGGGGAGCTGTTTTTT. V gene TRBV29-1 combines with J gene TRBJ2-2; TRBD1 is a possible D gene (5 bases). The length of the CDR3 is 14 residues. Germline loops: CDR1 SQVTM, CDR2 ANQGSEA. Between the trimmed V and J ends, which lost 4 bases and 6 bases, there was a span of 15 bases.

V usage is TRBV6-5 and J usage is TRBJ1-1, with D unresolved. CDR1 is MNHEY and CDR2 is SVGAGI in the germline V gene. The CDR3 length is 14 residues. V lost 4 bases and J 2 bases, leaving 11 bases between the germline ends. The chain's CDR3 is CASSFSDSNTEAFF. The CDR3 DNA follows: TGTGCCAGCAGTTTTTCGGACTCAAACACTGAAGCTTTCTTT.

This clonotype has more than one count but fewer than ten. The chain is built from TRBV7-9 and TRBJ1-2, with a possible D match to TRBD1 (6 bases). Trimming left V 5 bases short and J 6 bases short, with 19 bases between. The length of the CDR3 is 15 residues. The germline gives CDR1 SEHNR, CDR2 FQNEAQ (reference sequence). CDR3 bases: TGTGCCAGCAGCCCGACCCAGGGGCGCTGGGATGGCTACACCTTC. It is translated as CASSPTQGRWDGYTF.

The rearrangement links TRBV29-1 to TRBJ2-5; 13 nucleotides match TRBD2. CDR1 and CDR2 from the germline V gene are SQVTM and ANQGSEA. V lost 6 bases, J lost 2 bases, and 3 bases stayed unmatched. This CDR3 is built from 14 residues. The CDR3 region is CSVEGLAGQETQYF. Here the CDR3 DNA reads TGCAGCGTGGAGGGACTAGCGGGGCAAGAGACCCAGTACTTC. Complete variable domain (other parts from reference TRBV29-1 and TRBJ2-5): SAVISQKPSRDICQRGTSLTIQCQVDSQVTMMFWYRQQPGQSLTLIATANQGSEATYESGFVIDKFPISRPNLTFSTLTVSNMSPEDSSIYLCSVEGLAGQETQYFGPGTRLLVL.

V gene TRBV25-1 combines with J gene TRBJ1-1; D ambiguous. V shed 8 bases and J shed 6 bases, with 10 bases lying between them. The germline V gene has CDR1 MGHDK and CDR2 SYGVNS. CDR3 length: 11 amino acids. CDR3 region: CASDFRAEAFF. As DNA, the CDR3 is TGTGCCAGCGACTTTAGGGCTGAAGCTTTCTTT.